A selection of T cell receptor beta chains follows, all from one sample in a study of CD8 T cells in ankylosing spondylitis. MiXCR was run by TCRdb on the 5' RACE reads, yielding one entry per CDR3 protein. The sample shows 250,000 or so distinct CDR3 sequences, about 18% of them seen only once. The source material was blood, either unsorted or a sorted T cell fraction (not recorded which). Source of these receptors: a male donor with ankylosing spondylitis or in good health (not recorded which). Each CDR3 is given with its conserved first and last residue. D genes are given only for firm matches. A clone size is listed for some rows: how often the clone was seen (once, few, many), or a class if it is expanded.

D: TRBD2
size: few
V: TRBV6-1
J: TRBJ2-7
DNA: TGTGCCAGCAGCCCCAGCGGGACCCCCTACGAGCAGTACTTC
CDR3: CASSPSGTPYEQYF

D: TRBD1
size: many
V: TRBV4-1
J: TRBJ2-5
DNA: TGCGCCAGCAGCCAAGCACAGGGGGTTGGGGAGACCCAGTACTTC
CDR3: CASSQAQGVGETQYF

D: NA
size: many
V: TRBV19
J: TRBJ2-7
DNA: TGTGCCAGTAGTATAGTGGGGGCAGGAGCCTCCTACGAGCAGTACTTC
CDR3: CASSIVGAGASYEQYF

D: TRBD2
size: NA
V: TRBV11-3
J: TRBJ2-7
DNA: TGTGCCAGCAGCCCTGGACTAGCGGGATTGGCCGAGCAGTACTTC
CDR3: CASSPGLAGLAEQYF

D: NA
size: few
V: TRBV20-1
J: TRBJ2-5
DNA: TGCAGTGCTAGAGATGGCGGCGTTGAAGAGACCCAGTACTTC
CDR3: CSARDGGVEETQYF

D: NA
size: NA
V: TRBV4-3
J: TRBJ2-7
DNA: TGCGCCAGCAGCCAAGTAGGCGCCCAGAGGGTCGAGCAGTACTTC
CDR3: CASSQVGAQRVEQYF

D: NA
size: NA
V: TRBV24-1
J: TRBJ2-3
DNA: TGTGCCACCAGTGATGGGACCGCAGATACGCAGTATTTT
CDR3: CATSDGTADTQYF

D: NA
size: NA
V: TRBV5-6
J: TRBJ2-7
DNA: TGTGCCAGCAGCACACGGCTCGAGCAGTACTTC
CDR3: CASSTRLEQYF

D: TRBD2
size: NA
V: TRBV2
J: TRBJ2-7
DNA: TGTGCCAGCAGTGAAGTCGGACTAGCGGACGAGCAGTACTTC
CDR3: CASSEVGLADEQYF

D: NA
size: NA
V: TRBV6-6
J: TRBJ2-1
DNA: TGTGCCATCTCATTAGGGCAGAACAATGAGCAGTTCTTC
CDR3: CAISLGQNNEQFF

D: NA
size: NA
V: TRBV6-1
J: TRBJ2-7
DNA: TGTGCCAGCAGTGAAGCGGCCGGGAGCTCCTACGAGCAGTACTTC
CDR3: CASSEAAGSSYEQYF

D: NA
size: few
V: TRBV28
J: TRBJ1-1
DNA: TGTGCCAGCACCGGGGGTCAGAATGCTTGGGAAGCTTTCTTT
CDR3: CASTGGQNAWEAFF

D: TRBD2
size: many
V: TRBV7-9
J: TRBJ2-1
DNA: TGTGCCAGCAGCTCTCTAGCGGGAAGCTCCTACAATGAGCAGTTCTTC
CDR3: CASSSLAGSSYNEQFF

D: NA
size: few
V: TRBV29-1
J: TRBJ2-1
DNA: TGCAGCGTTGATGACCGAGGACATGGTCGGGGTGAGCAGTTCTTC
CDR3: CSVDDRGHGRGEQFF

D: TRBD2
size: NA
V: TRBV7-4
J: TRBJ2-3
DNA: TGTGCCAGCAGCCAGGTGACAGGACTAGCGGGATCTAGCACAGATACGCAGTATTTT
CDR3: CASSQVTGLAGSSTDTQYF

D: NA
size: NA
V: TRBV4-2
J: TRBJ2-4
DNA: TGTGCCAGCAGCCAAGATCTTTTAGGTCTTCTGGGGGCCAAAAACATTCAGTACTTC
CDR3: CASSQDLLGLLGAKNIQYF

D: TRBD2
size: few
V: TRBV14
J: TRBJ2-3
DNA: TGTGCCAGCAGCCAAGGACTAGCGGGAGACCCTAGCACAGATACGCAGTATTTT
CDR3: CASSQGLAGDPSTDTQYF

D: TRBD2
size: few
V: TRBV20-1
J: TRBJ2-7
DNA: TGCAGTGCTTCCGGGACTAGCCAAGCGGGGACCCACGTGTACGAGCAGTACTTC
CDR3: CSASGTSQAGTHVYEQYF

D: NA
size: NA
V: TRBV19
J: TRBJ2-7
DNA: TGTGCCAGTAGTCGCGTTCCCGAGAGGGGCTACGAGCAGTACTTC
CDR3: CASSRVPERGYEQYF

D: TRBD1
size: many
V: TRBV4-1
J: TRBJ2-1
DNA: TGCGCCAGCAGCCAAGACGGGACAGGGAAGGGAAATGAGCAGTTCTTC
CDR3: CASSQDGTGKGNEQFF

D: NA
size: few
V: TRBV12-3/TRBV12-4
J: TRBJ2-3
DNA: TGTGCCAGCAATACCGACGATACGCAGTATTTT
CDR3: CASNTDDTQYF

D: TRBD2
size: few
V: TRBV5-1
J: TRBJ2-1
DNA: TGCGCCAGCAGCTTGGCCGAAGGGAGGGCCGGCTACAATGAGCAGTTCTTC
CDR3: CASSLAEGRAGYNEQFF

D: NA
size: few
V: TRBV4-1
J: TRBJ2-1
DNA: TGCGCCAGCAGCCAAAGGGAGGTATTGTTTGATGAGCAGTTCTTC
CDR3: CASSQREVLFDEQFF

D: NA
size: many
V: TRBV2
J: TRBJ2-7
DNA: TGTGCCAGCAAGAAGGGTGAGGGTTACGAGCAGTACTTC
CDR3: CASKKGEGYEQYF

D: TRBD2
size: few
V: TRBV4-3
J: TRBJ2-1
DNA: TGCGCCAGCAGCCAAGAGACTAGCGGTAGGACCTACAATGAGCAGTTCTTC
CDR3: CASSQETSGRTYNEQFF

D: NA
size: NA
V: TRBV27
J: TRBJ2-7
DNA: TGTGCCAGCAGTCAGGTTCCATACGACGAGCAGTACTTC
CDR3: CASSQVPYDEQYF

D: NA
size: many
V: TRBV12-5
J: TRBJ2-2
DNA: TGTGCTAGTGGCCGACCTCCCGATTACACCGGGGAGCTGTTTTTT
CDR3: CASGRPPDYTGELFF

D: NA
size: NA
V: TRBV4-3
J: TRBJ2-7
DNA: TGCGCCAGCAGCCAAGATAGGTTGGCGGGACCGGGGTACGGCGAGCAGTACTTC
CDR3: CASSQDRLAGPGYGEQYF

D: NA
size: NA
V: TRBV12-5
J: TRBJ2-2
DNA: TGTGCTAGTGGTTTGGTCCGGGACTGGGCGAACACCGGGGAGCTGTTTTTT
CDR3: CASGLVRDWANTGELFF

D: NA
size: NA
V: TRBV6-5
J: TRBJ2-7
DNA: TGTGCCAGCAGTTACGGCGCCGGGAGCTCCTACGAGCAGTACTTC
CDR3: CASSYGAGSSYEQYF

D: TRBD2
size: NA
V: TRBV18
J: TRBJ2-1
DNA: TGTGCCAGCTCACCCTGGACTAGCGGGAGCTCCTACAATGAGCAGTTCTTC
CDR3: CASSPWTSGSSYNEQFF

D: NA
size: few
V: TRBV4-1
J: TRBJ2-2
DNA: TGCGCCAGCAGCCAACTACCCCCGGCGGCGAACACCGGGGAGCTGTTTTTT
CDR3: CASSQLPPAANTGELFF

D: TRBD1
size: NA
V: TRBV29-1
J: TRBJ2-7
DNA: TGCAGCGTTGGCCCACCTCCGGGACAGGGGACCGAGCAGTACTTC
CDR3: CSVGPPPGQGTEQYF

D: NA
size: NA
V: TRBV7-9
J: TRBJ2-1
DNA: TGTGCCAGCGGTCAGCTAGCTTCAAATGAGCAGTTCTTC
CDR3: CASGQLASNEQFF

D: NA
size: NA
V: TRBV5-1
J: TRBJ2-1
DNA: TGCGCCAGCAGCTTGACAACCTCCTACAATGAGCAGTTCTTC
CDR3: CASSLTTSYNEQFF

D: TRBD2
size: NA
V: TRBV20-1
J: TRBJ2-7
DNA: TGCAGTGCCCGCGCGGAACGAGGCGGGAGGGCCACCTACGAGCAGTACTTC
CDR3: CSARAERGGRATYEQYF

D: NA
size: few
V: TRBV10-3
J: TRBJ2-1
DNA: TGTGCCATCAGTGAGGGTCTCTCCAATGAGCAGTTCTTC
CDR3: CAISEGLSNEQFF

D: TRBD2
size: NA
V: TRBV27
J: TRBJ2-3
DNA: TGTGCCAGCAGCCACTCCCTAGCGGAGGCTAGCACAGATACGCAGTATTTT
CDR3: CASSHSLAEASTDTQYF

D: NA
size: few
V: TRBV7-8
J: TRBJ1-5
DNA: TGTGCCAGCAGCTTAGGGGGCAGTCATAGCAATCAGCCCCAGCATTTT
CDR3: CASSLGGSHSNQPQHF

D: TRBD1
size: NA
V: TRBV12-3/TRBV12-4
J: TRBJ2-1
DNA: TGTGCCAGCAGTTTAGCGTTAGGGGGCCCCTACAATGAGCAGTTCTTC
CDR3: CASSLALGGPYNEQFF

D: NA
size: NA
V: TRBV4-1
J: TRBJ1-6
DNA: TGCGCCAGCAGCCAAGGGGTCGAACCCTATAATTCACCCCTCCACTTT
CDR3: CASSQGVEPYNSPLHF

D: NA
size: few
V: TRBV7-2
J: TRBJ2-7
DNA: TGTGCCAGCAGCTTAGATGTAGGGGGCTACGAGCAGTACTTC
CDR3: CASSLDVGGYEQYF

D: NA
size: few
V: TRBV9
J: TRBJ1-1
DNA: TGTGCCAGCAGCGAGGACGGAGTGAACACTGAAGCTTTCTTT
CDR3: CASSEDGVNTEAFF

D: NA
size: few
V: TRBV6-6
J: TRBJ2-1
DNA: TGTGCCAGCAGTTTCTTCCGTATAAATGAGCAGTTCTTC
CDR3: CASSFFRINEQFF

D: TRBD2
size: NA
V: TRBV7-6
J: TRBJ2-7
DNA: TGTGCCAGCAAGGCGGGAGCCGGGTACGAGCAGTACTTC
CDR3: CASKAGAGYEQYF

D: NA
size: few
V: TRBV4-3
J: TRBJ2-7
DNA: TGCGCCAGCAGCCAAGACAGGGAAATCGACTACGAGCAGTACTTC
CDR3: CASSQDREIDYEQYF

D: NA
size: few
V: TRBV29-1
J: TRBJ2-1
DNA: TGCAGCGTTGATGTGGGAGTGAGGAATGAGCAGTTCTTC
CDR3: CSVDVGVRNEQFF

D: NA
size: NA
V: TRBV5-6
J: TRBJ1-5
DNA: TGTGCCAGCAGCCCCGGGTCTCATAGCAATCAGCCCCAGCATTTT
CDR3: CASSPGSHSNQPQHF

D: TRBD1
size: NA
V: TRBV20-1
J: TRBJ2-7
DNA: TGCAGTGCTAGAGCCCTCCTAGCCACAGGGGTGCCCTACGAGCAGTACTTC
CDR3: CSARALLATGVPYEQYF

D: NA
size: few
V: TRBV7-9
J: TRBJ2-7
DNA: TGTGCCAGCAGCTTAGCAGGTTCAGGGGCTTTCTACGAGCAGTACTTC
CDR3: CASSLAGSGAFYEQYF

D: NA
size: NA
V: TRBV7-9
J: TRBJ2-7
DNA: TGTGCCAGCAGCTTAGTGGCGGGGGCGGCCTACGAGCAGTACTTC
CDR3: CASSLVAGAAYEQYF

D: NA
size: few
V: TRBV29-1
J: TRBJ2-4
DNA: TGCAGCGTTGAAAGGGTTATGGGCCCTGGGGACAAAAACATTCAGTACTTC
CDR3: CSVERVMGPGDKNIQYF

D: TRBD1
size: few
V: TRBV12-3/TRBV12-4
J: TRBJ2-7
DNA: TGTGCCAGCAGACCCGGGACAGGGGGAACCTACGAGCAGTACTTC
CDR3: CASRPGTGGTYEQYF

D: NA
size: NA
V: TRBV7-9
J: TRBJ2-7
DNA: TGTGCCAGCAGCCCCCGACAGAGCTCCTACGAGCAGTACTTC
CDR3: CASSPRQSSYEQYF

D: NA
size: NA
V: TRBV12-3/TRBV12-4
J: TRBJ2-2
DNA: TGTGCCAGCACCCTGGCCCAGGCCGGGGAGCTGTTTTTT
CDR3: CASTLAQAGELFF